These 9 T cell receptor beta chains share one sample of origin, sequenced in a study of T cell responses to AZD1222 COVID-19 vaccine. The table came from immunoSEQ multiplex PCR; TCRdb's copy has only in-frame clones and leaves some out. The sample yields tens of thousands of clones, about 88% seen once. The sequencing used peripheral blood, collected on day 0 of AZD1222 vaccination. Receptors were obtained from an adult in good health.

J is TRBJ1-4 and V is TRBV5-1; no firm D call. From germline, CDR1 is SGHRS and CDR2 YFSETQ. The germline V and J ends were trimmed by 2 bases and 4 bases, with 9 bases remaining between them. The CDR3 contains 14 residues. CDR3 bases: TGCGCCAGCAGCTTTTCCGGTCTTAATGAAAAACTGTTTTTT. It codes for CASSFSGLNEKLFF.

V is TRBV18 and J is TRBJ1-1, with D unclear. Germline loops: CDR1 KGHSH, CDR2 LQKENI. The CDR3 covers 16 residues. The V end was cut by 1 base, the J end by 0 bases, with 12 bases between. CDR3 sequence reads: CASSPRQRQMNTEAFF. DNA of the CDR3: TGTGCCAGCTCACCACGCCAACGGCAGATGAACACTGAAGCTTTCTTT.

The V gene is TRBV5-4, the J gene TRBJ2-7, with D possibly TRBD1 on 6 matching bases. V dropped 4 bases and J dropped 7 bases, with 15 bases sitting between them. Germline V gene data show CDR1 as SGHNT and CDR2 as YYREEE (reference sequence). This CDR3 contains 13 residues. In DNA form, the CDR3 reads TGTGCCAGCAGCACCGGGACAACACGGGAGCAGTACTTC. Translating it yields CASSTGTTREQYF.

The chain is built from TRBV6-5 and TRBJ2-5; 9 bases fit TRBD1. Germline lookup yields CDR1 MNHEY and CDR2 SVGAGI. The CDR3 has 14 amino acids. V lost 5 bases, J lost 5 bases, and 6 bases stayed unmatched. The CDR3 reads CASSRDRVLETQYF. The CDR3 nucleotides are TGTGCCAGCAGTCGGGACAGGGTGTTGGAGACCCAGTACTTC.

The CDR3 nucleotides are TGTGCCAGCAGCTTAGGGCTCTTGAGTGGAAACACCATATATTTT. This encodes CASSLGLLSGNTIYF. The V and J genes are TRBV7-2 and TRBJ1-3; D is undetermined. V dropped 1 base and J dropped 3 bases, with 10 bases sitting between them. This CDR3 is built from 15 residues. The germline CDR1 and CDR2 sequences are SGHTA and FQGNSA.

In DNA, the CDR3 is TGTGCCAGCAGCCCTGGAAGGACTAGCGGCAATGAGCAGTTCTTC. It is translated as CASSPGRTSGNEQFF. This chain links TRBV7-6 with TRBJ2-1; 10 nucleotides agree with TRBD2. This CDR3 contains 15 residues. Trimming took 5 bases from V and 6 from J; bases not matched to a gene: 7. CDR1 SGHVS and CDR2 FNYEAQ come from the germline V gene.

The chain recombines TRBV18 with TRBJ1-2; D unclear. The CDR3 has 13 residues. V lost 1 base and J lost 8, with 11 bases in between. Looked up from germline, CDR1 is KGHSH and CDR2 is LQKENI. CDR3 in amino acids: CASSPLSSRGYTF. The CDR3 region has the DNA TGTGCCAGCTCACCACTCAGTTCAAGAGGCTACACCTTC.

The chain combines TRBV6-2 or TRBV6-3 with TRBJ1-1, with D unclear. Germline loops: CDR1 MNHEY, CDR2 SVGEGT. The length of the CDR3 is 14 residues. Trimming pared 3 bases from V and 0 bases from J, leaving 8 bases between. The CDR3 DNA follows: TGTGCCAGCAGTTATCTCGGCGTGAACACTGAAGCTTTCTTT. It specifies CASSYLGVNTEAFF.

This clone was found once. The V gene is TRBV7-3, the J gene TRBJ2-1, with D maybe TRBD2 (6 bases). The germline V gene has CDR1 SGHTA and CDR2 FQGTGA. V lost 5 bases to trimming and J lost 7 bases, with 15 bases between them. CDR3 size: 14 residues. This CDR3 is CASSPWGAGNEQFF. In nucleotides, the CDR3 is TGTGCCAGCAGCCCGTGGGGAGCGGGTAATGAGCAGTTCTTC. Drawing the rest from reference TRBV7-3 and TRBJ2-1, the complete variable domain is GAGVSQTPSNKVTEKGKYVELRCDPISGHTALYWYRQSLGQGPEFLIYFQGTGAADDSGLPNDRFFAVRPEGSVSTLKIQRTERGDSAVYLCASSPWGAGNEQFFGPGTRLTVL.